This record looks at one TCR beta chain sequence and its context. These data originate in a study of blood T cell repertoires in COVID-19. Some clones are missing from TCRdb's copy, which holds only in-frame ones; the method was immunoSEQ multiplex PCR. This table has about 260,000 clones, roughly 80% appearing once. This CDR3 is 15 amino acids long. Germline CDR1 and CDR2: MDHEN and SYDVKM. The V gene end was trimmed by 5 bases and the J gene end by 0 bases; junction bases not matched to a gene: 3. This sequence was found in a young man with acute COVID-19. The sample was PBMCs or T cells enriched from blood (not recorded which). This chain joins TRBV28 and TRBJ1-4; 7 bases line up with TRBD1. The CDR3, as DNA: TGTGCCAGCAGTAGACAGGGCACAACTAATGAAAAACTGTTTTTT. It yields the protein CASSRQGTTNEKLFF.